This TCR beta chain was captured in a study of control samples from healthy donors and cancer patients. Sequenced by immunoSEQ multiplex PCR; TCRdb stores in-frame clones only, minus some. The data contain approximately 150,000 clones, around 90% of them singletons. Between the trimmed V and J ends, which lost 0 bases and 5 bases, there was a span of 17 bases. The CDR3 spans 16 residues. CDR1 SGHRS and CDR2 YFSETQ come from the germline V gene. The sequenced sample was blood. This chain joins TRBV5-1 and TRBJ1-1, with a tentative D call TRBD1 (6 bases). The sequence was collected from a woman aged 25 to 39 in good health. Written as DNA, the CDR3 is TGCGCCAGCAGCTTGGACCCGGCGGGCAGGGGTACTGAAGCTTTCTTT. It codes for CASSLDPAGRGTEAFF.